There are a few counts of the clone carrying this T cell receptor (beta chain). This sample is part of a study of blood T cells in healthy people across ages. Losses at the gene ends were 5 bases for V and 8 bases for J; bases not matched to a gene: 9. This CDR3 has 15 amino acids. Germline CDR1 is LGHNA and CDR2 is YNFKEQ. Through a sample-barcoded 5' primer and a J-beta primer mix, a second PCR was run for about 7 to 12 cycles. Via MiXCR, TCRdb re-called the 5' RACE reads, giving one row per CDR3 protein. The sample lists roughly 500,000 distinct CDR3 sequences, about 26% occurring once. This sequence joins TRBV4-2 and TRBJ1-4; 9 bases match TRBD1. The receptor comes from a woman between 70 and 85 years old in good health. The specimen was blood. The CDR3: CASSSQDRGKEKLFF. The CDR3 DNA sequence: TGTGCCAGCAGCTCACAGGACAGGGGTAAAGAAAAACTGTTTTTT.